This TCR beta chain was captured in a study of T cells expressing NK-cell markers. Background on the study: The TCR beta repertoires originated in sorted CD3+CD56+NKG2C+, CD3+CD56+NKG2C- and CD3+CD56-NKG2C+ T cells.

Study conclusions and caveats: Dominant NKG2C+ clonotypes made up 1.0-7.0% of CD8+ T cells in roughly six donors. Where several donors were concerned, these clonotypes also led the CD3+CD56-NKG2C+ fraction.

Turning to this clonotype: Antigen specificity is unknown.

Looked up from germline, CDR1 is LGHNA and CDR2 is YSLEER. The CDR3 contains 15 residues. Researchers built TCR beta cDNA using 5'RACE template switching with UMIs. TCRdb re-analyzed the 5' RACE reads; it lists each CDR3 protein once, without DNA. In all, the sample yields 200,000 to 300,000 distinct CDR3 sequences. This chain uses TRBV4-3 with TRBJ2-5; the TRBD2 assignment by TCRdb is unverifiable without DNA. The sample consisted of blood T cells: a sorted CD56 or NKG2C T cell subset, CD4+ or CD8+ T cells, or bulk PBMC T cells (not recorded which). This clonotype was obtained from a woman aged 18 to 75 in good health. The chain's CDR3 is CASSQVAGTQETQYF.